Listed here are 17 T cell receptor beta chains from one sample, sequenced in a study of lung T cells in sarcoidosis with Löfgren's syndrome (dated by TCRdb to 2015 to 2018). The sequencer was an Illumina MiSeq. The public sequencing data were trimmed at Q25 with fastp and processed into clonotypes with MiXCR by TCRdb, which kept only in-frame beta chains. Every entry covers one CDR3 protein and lists the most common genes and DNA from its rows. The sample includes thousands of distinct CDR3 sequences, with about 20% observed a single time. Roughly 7% of the sample is taken by the ten largest. The sequenced sample was CD4+ T cells from bronchoalveolar lavage. The origin of the receptors is a human donor with sarcoidosis (Löfgren's syndrome or another form), or a control subject (not recorded which).

This clonotype appeared many times. The chain joins TRBV20-1 to TRBJ2-5; 7 bases map to TRBD2. The CDR3 loop spans 14 amino acids. Germline values: CDR1 DFQATT, CDR2 SNEGSKA (reference sequence). Losses at the gene ends were 5 bases for V and 1 base for J; bases not matched to a gene: 7. The CDR3 region has the DNA TGCAGTGCTGAACACCCTAGCGGCCAAGAGACCCAGTACTTC. Translation gives CSAEHPSGQETQYF.

This clonotype is medium-sized (0.01 to 0.1%) by share. The chain carries TRBV2 and TRBJ1-5; D gene uncertain. Per the germline V gene, CDR1 is SNHLY and CDR2 is FYNNEI. This CDR3 spans 15 amino acids. Trimming pared 3 bases from V and 5 bases from J, leaving 14 bases between. The chain's CDR3 is CASSDGLGRDQPQHF. The CDR3 DNA sequence: TGTGCCAGCAGTGATGGTTTGGGAAGAGATCAGCCCCAGCATTTT.

In this sample, this clonotype turned up many times. The gene calls are TRBV28 and TRBJ1-2; D call uncertain. CDR3 length: 13 residues. Germline CDR1 and CDR2: MDHEN and SYDVKM. V lost 3 bases, J lost 0 bases, and 5 bases lay in between. CDR3 loop: CASSFMANYGYTF. The CDR3 nucleotides read TGTGCCAGCAGTTTCATGGCTAACTATGGCTACACCTTC.

There are a few counts of this clonotype. A single base separates this from a much larger clone, so it may be a read error. The rearrangement links TRBV7-2 to TRBJ2-3; D gene unclear. Germline CDR1 and CDR2: SGHTA and FQGNSA. CDR3 length: 13 amino acids. The ends were cut back, 1 base at V and 5 bases at J, with 7 bases in the middle. In DNA, the CDR3 is TGTGCCAGCAGCTTAGTTAGTGAAGATACGCAGTATTTT. This gives the protein CASSLVSEDTQYF.

Regarding this clonotype: This sequence may be a read error, since a much larger clone differs from it by one base. The conserved closing phenylalanine or tryptophan is absent in this CDR3, likely reflecting a read error. The chain carries TRBV7-6 and TRBJ2-3, with 8 bases matching TRBD1. The CDR3 loop spans 16 amino acids. The germline CDR1 and CDR2 sequences are SGHVS and FNYEAQ. Germline trimming cut 5 bases from V and 1 base from J; bases unmatched to any gene: 8. The CDR3: CASSTAGGFGTDTQYY. Written as DNA, the CDR3 is TGTGCCAGCAGCACTGCAGGGGGCTTTGGCACAGATACGCAGTATTAT.

The sample holds a few counts of this clonotype. The V call is TRBV19, the J call TRBJ2-3; no definite D call. CDR3 length: 13 residues. Between the trimmed V and J ends, which lost 1 base and 0 bases, there was a span of 2 bases. Germline lookup yields CDR1 LNHDA and CDR2 SQIVND (reference sequence). Here the CDR3 reads CASSIGSTDTQYF. CDR3 in DNA: TGTGCCAGTAGTATAGGGAGCACAGATACGCAGTATTTT.

This clonotype is medium-sized by share. The V gene is TRBV20-1, the J gene TRBJ1-5, with TRBD1 matching over 10 bases. Germline CDR1 and CDR2: DFQATT and SNEGSKA (reference sequence). The ends lost 3 bases at V and 6 bases at J; junction bases unmatched: 2. The length of the CDR3 is 13 residues. The CDR3 here is CSARTGGSQPQHF. The CDR3 DNA reads TGCAGTGCTAGGACAGGGGGCAGTCAGCCCCAGCATTTT.

This clonotype was detected ten times or more. CDR3 in DNA: TGTGCCACACAGGGGGCGAATGAAAAACTGTTTTTT. Protein: CATQGANEKLFF. V usage is TRBV6-1 and J usage is TRBJ1-4; 9 bases are shared with TRBD1. Germline CDR1 and CDR2: MNHNS and SASEGT. The CDR3 consists of 12 residues. V was pared by 10 bases and J by 5 bases, with 2 bases of the junction left unmatched.

The V gene is TRBV2, the J gene TRBJ2-5; TRBD2 matches 12 bases. The CDR3 runs to 15 residues. CDR1 and CDR2 (germline): SNHLY, FYNNEI. Unmatched junction bases numbered 3, after V lost 4 bases and J lost 3 bases. The CDR3 bases are TGTGCCAGCAGTGTACCTAGCGGGGGGGAAGAGACCCAGTACTTC. It is translated as CASSVPSGGEETQYF.

This clonotype was recorded at least ten times. V and J are TRBV14 and TRBJ2-3; 11 bases fit TRBD2. The J segment lost 0 bases and the V segment lost 4 bases, leaving 6 bases of the junction unmatched. From germline, CDR1 is SGHDN and CDR2 FVKESK. This CDR3 spans 17 amino acids. The CDR3 DNA is TGTGCCAGCAGCCCCGGGACTAGCGGCTTTAGCACAGATACGCAGTATTTT. This sequence encodes CASSPGTSGFSTDTQYF.

Many counts were recorded for this clonotype. J is TRBJ2-5 and V is TRBV20-1; D perhaps matches TRBD2 (6 bases). This CDR3 has 12 residues. V shed 5 bases and J shed 2 bases, with 9 bases lying between them. From germline, CDR1 is DFQATT and CDR2 SNEGSKA (reference sequence). Written as DNA, the CDR3 is TGCAGTGCTCGGGACTTTCAAGAGACCCAGTACTTC. This translates into CSARDFQETQYF.

Of note for this clonotype: The junction differs from germline at one of its ends, possibly a read error. The chain links TRBV28 to TRBJ2-3, with 8 bases matching TRBD1. This CDR3 has 12 amino acids. Germline V gives CDR1 MDHEN, CDR2 SYDVKM. CDR3 loop: CTSSQQGGTQYF. For the CDR3, the DNA is TGTACCAGCAGTCAACAGGGGGGTACGCAGTATTTT.

There are many counts of this clonotype. This sequence joins TRBV19 and TRBJ1-1; D ambiguous. V lost 5 bases, J lost 4 bases, and 14 bases lay in between. Germline-derived CDR1 and CDR2 are LNHDA and SQIVND (reference sequence). CDR3 length: 14 residues. The CDR3 sequence: CASSFPLSGTEAFF. CDR3 sequence (DNA): TGTGCCAGTAGTTTCCCCCTTTCGGGCACTGAAGCTTTCTTT.

This clonotype was counted ten times or more. V is TRBV27 and J is TRBJ1-2; 7 bases are a match to TRBD1. This CDR3 spans 15 amino acids. The germline V gene encodes CDR1 MNHEY and CDR2 SMNVEV (reference sequence). With V trimmed by 6 bases and J by 2 bases, 9 bases remained unmatched. As DNA, the CDR3 is TGTGCCAGCAGACGTCAGACACAGGGGAACTATGGCTACACCTTC. Amino acids: CASRRQTQGNYGYTF.

With regard to this clonotype: An end of the junction does not agree with germline; a read error may underlie this. The V gene is TRBV6-5, the J gene TRBJ1-2; D call uncertain. Germline assignment: CDR1 MNHEY and CDR2 SVGAGI. The CDR3 loop spans 15 amino acids. CDR3 coding DNA: TGCGCCAGCAGCCCCGGACGGCGGTCGTTGGATGGCTACACCTTC. This codes for CASSPGRRSLDGYTF.

In its sample, this clonotype was seen many times. The rearrangement joins TRBV3-1 to TRBJ2-7; D possibly corresponds to TRBD1 (6 bases). Germline V gives CDR1 LGHDT, CDR2 YNNKEL (reference sequence). V gave up 4 bases and J gave up 1 base, with 14 bases separating them. The CDR3 runs 15 residues. The CDR3 DNA reads as TGTGCCAGCAGCCCCCGAGGCAGGGGTTCCTACGAGCAGTACTTC. Protein sequence: CASSPRGRGSYEQYF.

In its sample, this clonotype is medium-sized. The V gene is TRBV28, the J gene TRBJ1-5; D possibly corresponds to TRBD1 (6 bases). The CDR3 runs to 14 residues. The germline gives CDR1 MDHEN, CDR2 SYDVKM. V lost 5 bases, J lost 4 bases, and 12 bases lay in between. The CDR3 region is CASSRNRDNQPQHF. CDR3 nucleotides: TGTGCCAGCAGTCGGAACAGGGATAATCAGCCCCAGCATTTT.